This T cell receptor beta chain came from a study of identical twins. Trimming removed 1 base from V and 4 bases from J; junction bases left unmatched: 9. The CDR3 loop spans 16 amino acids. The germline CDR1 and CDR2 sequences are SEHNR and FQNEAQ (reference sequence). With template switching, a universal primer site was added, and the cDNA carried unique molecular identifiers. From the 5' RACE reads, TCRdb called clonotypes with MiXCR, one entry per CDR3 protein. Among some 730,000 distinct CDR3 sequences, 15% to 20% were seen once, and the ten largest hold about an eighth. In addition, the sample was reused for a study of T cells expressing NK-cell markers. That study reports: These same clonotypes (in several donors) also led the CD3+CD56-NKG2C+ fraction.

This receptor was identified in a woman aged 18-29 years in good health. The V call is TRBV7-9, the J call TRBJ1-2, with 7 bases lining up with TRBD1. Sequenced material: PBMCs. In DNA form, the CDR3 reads TGTGCCAGCAGCTTAGACAGGGGACGAGCTGCCTATGGCTACACCTTC. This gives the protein CASSLDRGRAAYGYTF.